Listed below are T cell receptor beta chains from one sample, sequenced in a study of T cells in localized non-small cell lung cancer. The data were produced by immunoSEQ multiplex PCR, yet TCRdb's version contains in-frame clones alone and is incomplete. This sample has around 29,000 clones; about 90% occur once, and the top ten carry 4% to 4.5%. The material sequenced was peripheral blood mononuclear cells, taken before any cancer treatment. These receptors came from a woman aged 40 to 75 with stage III lung adenocarcinoma. Each CDR3 is given with its conserved first and last residue.

TRBV2	TRBJ1-1	CASTEVQRMNTEAFF
TRBV6-1	TRBJ1-2	CASSLLQGETGYTF
TRBV5-1	TRBJ2-1	CASSLELTSYNEQFF
TRBV11-2	TRBJ1-2	CASSLGTGVGYTF
TRBV6-1	TRBJ2-7	CASSAGTSSPYEQYF
TRBV2	TRBJ2-7	CASTRWDLSSYEQYF
TRBV2	TRBJ1-4	CASSALAGWDEKLFF
TRBV2	TRBJ1-2	CASSEGEYGYTF
TRBV5-1	TRBJ1-5	CARGIGTQPQHF
TRBV6-5	TRBJ2-3	CASSYSETGATDTQYF